This T cell receptor beta chain appears in the sequencing data of a study of blood T cell repertoires in COVID-19. Study-wide background: The samples span acute and convalescent COVID-19 from the United States, Italy and Spain. Sample material is recorded as cDNA or gDNA derived from T cells, B-cell-depleted T cells, or PBMCs.

How the authors handled the data: Cell counts per sample came from amplifying reference gene primers. Assay used: immunoSEQ multiplex PCR; TCRdb lists only in-frame clones, some missing. That table gives V, J and clone size, and the DNA gave D and trimming. The data show about 94,000 clones, with approximately 84% seen just once and 6.3% held by the top ten. Sequencing input: peripheral blood. This TCR was sampled from a man aged 60-69 years with acute or convalescent COVID-19.

CDR3 sequence (DNA): TGTGCCAGCTCACCAGGGGCTACCTTAGACCAGCCCCAGCATTTT. It translates to CASSPGATLDQPQHF. The chain employs TRBV18 and TRBJ1-5; D is perhaps TRBD1 (5 bases). V gave up 2 bases and J gave up 7 bases, with 15 bases separating them. Looked up from germline, CDR1 is KGHSH and CDR2 is LQKENI. The CDR3 extends over 15 amino acids.